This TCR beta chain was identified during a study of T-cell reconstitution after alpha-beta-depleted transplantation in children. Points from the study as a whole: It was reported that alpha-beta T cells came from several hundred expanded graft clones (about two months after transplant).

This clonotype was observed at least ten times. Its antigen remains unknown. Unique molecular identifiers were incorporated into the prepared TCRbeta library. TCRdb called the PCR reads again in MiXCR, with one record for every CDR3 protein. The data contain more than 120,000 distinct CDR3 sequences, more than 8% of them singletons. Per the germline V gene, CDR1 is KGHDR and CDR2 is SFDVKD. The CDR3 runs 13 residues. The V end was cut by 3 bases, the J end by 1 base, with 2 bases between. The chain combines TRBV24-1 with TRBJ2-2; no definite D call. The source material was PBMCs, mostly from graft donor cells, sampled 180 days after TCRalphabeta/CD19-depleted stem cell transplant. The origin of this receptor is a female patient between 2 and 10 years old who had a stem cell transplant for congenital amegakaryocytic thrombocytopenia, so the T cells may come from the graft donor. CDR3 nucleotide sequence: TGTGCCACCAGTGATAAGAACACCGGGGAGCTGTTTTTT. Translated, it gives CATSDKNTGELFF.